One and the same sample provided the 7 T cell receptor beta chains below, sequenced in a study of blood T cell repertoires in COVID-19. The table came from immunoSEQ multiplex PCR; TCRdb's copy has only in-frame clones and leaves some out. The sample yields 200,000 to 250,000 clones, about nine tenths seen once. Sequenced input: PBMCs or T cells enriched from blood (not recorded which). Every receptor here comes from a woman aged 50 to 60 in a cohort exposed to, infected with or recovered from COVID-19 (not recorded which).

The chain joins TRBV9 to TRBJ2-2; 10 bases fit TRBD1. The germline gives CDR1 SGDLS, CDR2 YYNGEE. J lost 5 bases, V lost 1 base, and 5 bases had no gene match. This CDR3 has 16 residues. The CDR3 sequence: CASSVRDRGRTGELFF. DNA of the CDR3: TGTGCCAGCAGCGTAAGGGACAGGGGACGAACCGGGGAGCTGTTTTTT.

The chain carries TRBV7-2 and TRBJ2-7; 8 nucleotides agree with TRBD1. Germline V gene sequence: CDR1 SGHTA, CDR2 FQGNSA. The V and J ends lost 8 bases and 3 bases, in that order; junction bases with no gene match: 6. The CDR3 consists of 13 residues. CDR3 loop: CASCPGQGYEQYF. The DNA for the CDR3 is TGTGCCAGCTGCCCCGGACAGGGCTACGAGCAGTACTTC.

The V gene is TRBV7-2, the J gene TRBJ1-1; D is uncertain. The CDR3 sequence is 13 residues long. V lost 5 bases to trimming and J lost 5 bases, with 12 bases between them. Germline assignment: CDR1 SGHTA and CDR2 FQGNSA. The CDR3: CASSPLPGTEAFF. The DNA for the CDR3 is TGTGCCAGCAGCCCCCTGCCAGGTACTGAAGCTTTCTTT.

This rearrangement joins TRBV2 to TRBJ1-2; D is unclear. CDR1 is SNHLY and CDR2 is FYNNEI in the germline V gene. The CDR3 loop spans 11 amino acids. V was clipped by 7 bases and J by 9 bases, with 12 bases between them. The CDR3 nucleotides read TGTGCCAGCACCGAAGCCTTAAGCTACACCTTC. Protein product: CASTEALSYTF.

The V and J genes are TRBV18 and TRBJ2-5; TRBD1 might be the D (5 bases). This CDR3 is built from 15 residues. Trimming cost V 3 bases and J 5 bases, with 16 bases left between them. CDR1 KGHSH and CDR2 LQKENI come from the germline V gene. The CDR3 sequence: CASSPVQGMAETQYF. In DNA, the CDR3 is TGTGCCAGCTCACCCGTCCAGGGTATGGCGGAGACCCAGTACTTC. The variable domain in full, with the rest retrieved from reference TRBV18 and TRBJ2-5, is NAGVMQNPRHLVRRRGQEARLRCSPMKGHSHVYWYRQLPEEGLKFMVYLQKENIIDESGMPKERFSAEFPKEGPSILRIQQVVRGDSAAYFCASSPVQGMAETQYFGPGTRLLVL.

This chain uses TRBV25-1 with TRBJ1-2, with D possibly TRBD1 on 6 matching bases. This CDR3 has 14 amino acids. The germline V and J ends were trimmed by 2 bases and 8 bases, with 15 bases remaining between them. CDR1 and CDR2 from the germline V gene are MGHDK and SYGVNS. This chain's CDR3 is CASSEGQGLGGYTF. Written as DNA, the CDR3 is TGTGCCAGCAGTGAAGGGCAGGGGTTAGGGGGCTACACCTTC.

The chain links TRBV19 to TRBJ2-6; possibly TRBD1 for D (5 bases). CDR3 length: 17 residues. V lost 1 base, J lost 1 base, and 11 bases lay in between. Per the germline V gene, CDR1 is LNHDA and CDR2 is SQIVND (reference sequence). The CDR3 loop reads CASSIAIRVSGANVLTF. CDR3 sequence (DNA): TGTGCCAGTAGTATAGCAATCAGGGTATCTGGGGCCAACGTCCTGACTTTC. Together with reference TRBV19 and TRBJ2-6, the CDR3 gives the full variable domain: DGGITQSPKYLFRKEGQNVTLSCEQNLNHDAMYWYRQDPGQGLRLIYYSQIVNDFQKGDIAEGYSVSREKKESFPLTVTSAQKNPTAFYLCASSIAIRVSGANVLTFGAGSRLTVL.